Below, 15 T cell receptor beta chains from the same sample are listed, as sequenced in a study of control samples from healthy donors and cancer patients. The data were produced by immunoSEQ multiplex PCR, yet TCRdb's version contains in-frame clones alone and is incomplete. The table includes 55,000 to 65,000 clones, about 89% detected once. The sample consisted of PBMCs. These receptors were collected from a woman aged 55-75 years with lung cancer.

Details on this clone: One end of the junction does not line up with germline, which may come from a read error. The CDR3 protein is CAGSGEGFSGEQYF. DNA of the CDR3: TGTGCCGGCAGCGGGGAGGGGTTTTCGGGAGAGCAGTACTTC. The V gene is TRBV6-5, the J gene TRBJ2-7; 7 bases are shared with TRBD2. Germline CDR1 MNHEY, CDR2 SVGAGI. The CDR3 contains 14 residues.

There are a few counts of this clone. The rearrangement uses TRBV7-3 and TRBJ2-7; D gene ambiguous. Germline V lookup: CDR1 SGHTA, CDR2 FQGTGA. The CDR3 has 13 residues. V dropped 2 bases and J dropped 6 bases, with 11 bases sitting between them. The CDR3, as DNA: TGTGCCAGCAGCTTAGGGCCCCTACGCGAGCAGTACTTC. Its protein is CASSLGPLREQYF.

This clone was seen a single time. The J gene is TRBJ2-7, the V gene TRBV28; 8 bases line up with TRBD2. V trimming: 10 bases; J trimming: 6 bases; junction bases outside the gene matches: 8. This CDR3 has 12 residues. Germline CDR1 reads MDHEN; CDR2 reads SYDVKM. The CDR3, as DNA: TGTGCCATCTCCTCGGGGGGGTTCGAGCAGTACTTC. Translation: CAISSGGFEQYF.

V is TRBV6-5 and J is TRBJ2-1; 10 nucleotides agree with TRBD1. After removal of 4 bases from V and 4 bases from J, the junction contained 4 bases not matched to a gene. Per the germline V gene, CDR1 is MNHEY and CDR2 is SVGAGI. This CDR3 contains 15 residues. This CDR3 is CASSLGQGMYNEQFF. CDR3 nucleotide sequence: TGTGCCAGCAGTTTGGGACAGGGGATGTACAATGAGCAGTTCTTC.

This chain uses TRBV7-9 with TRBJ2-1, with 10 bases identical to TRBD2. The CDR3 contains 15 residues. Germline V lookup: CDR1 SEHNR, CDR2 FQNEAQ (reference sequence). V was pared by 5 bases and J by 7 bases, with 8 bases of the junction left unmatched. CDR3 sequence: CASSPPSGGWNEQFF. DNA of the CDR3: TGTGCCAGCAGCCCGCCTAGCGGGGGCTGGAATGAGCAGTTCTTC.

The V and J genes are TRBV6-4 and TRBJ2-2; 16 bases align to TRBD2. The trim removed 6 bases at V and 4 bases at J, leaving 2 bases unmatched. The CDR3 covers 16 residues. CDR1 MRHNA and CDR2 SNTAGT come from the germline V gene. CDR3 sequence (DNA): TGTGCCAGCAGGGGACTAGCGGGAGGGGGCACCGGGGAGCTGTTTTTT. Amino acids: CASRGLAGGGTGELFF.

The rearrangement links TRBV28 to TRBJ2-1; 7 bases fit TRBD2. V shed 3 bases, J shed 4 bases, and the junction held 6 bases outside the gene matches. CDR1 and CDR2 (germline): MDHEN, SYDVKM. The CDR3 extends over 15 amino acids. In DNA form, the CDR3 reads TGTGCCAGCAGTTTGCGCGGGGAGGGGTACAATGAGCAGTTCTTC. It yields the protein CASSLRGEGYNEQFF.

The J gene is TRBJ1-5, the V gene TRBV10-3; D may be TRBD1 (6 bases). This CDR3 spans 14 amino acids. V gave up 4 bases and J gave up 5 bases, with 12 bases separating them. Germline loops: CDR1 ENHRY, CDR2 SYGVKD. The CDR3 region has the DNA TGTGCCATCAGTGGTAGACAGGTAGATCAGCCCCAGCATTTT. Its translation: CAISGRQVDQPQHF.

The rearrangement links TRBV3-1 (or the pseudogene TRBV3-2) to TRBJ2-2; TRBD1 matches at 7 bases. The CDR3 totals 15 residues. In germline, CDR1 is LGHDT, CDR2 YNNKEL (reference sequence). Trimming at V came to 6 bases and at J to 7 bases, leaving 11 bases not matched to a gene. The CDR3 is CASSGLGGRVGELFF. CDR3 in DNA: TGTGCCAGCAGTGGGTTAGGGGGCCGAGTCGGGGAGCTGTTTTTT.

This rearrangement joins TRBV7-2 to TRBJ2-5; D uncertain. CDR1 SGHTA and CDR2 FQGNSA come from the germline V gene. The CDR3 runs to 14 residues. The V end was cut by 3 bases, the J end by 1 base, with 9 bases between. The CDR3 sequence: CASSFQGSQETQYF. The CDR3 bases are TGTGCCAGCAGCTTCCAAGGGTCCCAAGAGACCCAGTACTTC.

The gene calls are TRBV10-2 and TRBJ2-7; 8 positions match TRBD1. CDR3 length: 15 residues. The germline CDR1 and CDR2 sequences are WSHSY and SAAADI. The V and J ends lost 3 bases and 8 bases, in that order; junction bases with no gene match: 12. The DNA of the CDR3 is TGCGCCAGCAGTGAACTCACGGGACAGGCCCCTCAGCAGTACTTC. Translation: CASSELTGQAPQQYF.

The V call is TRBV14, the J call TRBJ2-1, with D maybe TRBD2 (5 bases). V was shortened by 0 bases and J by 10 bases, with 10 bases between the two germline ends. The CDR3 covers 13 residues. Germline lookup yields CDR1 SGHDN and CDR2 FVKESK. The CDR3 loop is CASSQDGRGEQFF. The CDR3 DNA is TGTGCCAGCAGCCAAGATGGTCGAGGGGAGCAGTTCTTC.

The chain is built from TRBV7-2 and TRBJ2-3; 7 bases are shared with TRBD2. The CDR3 has 14 amino acids. The germline V gene encodes CDR1 SGHTA and CDR2 FQGNSA. The V segment lost 5 bases and the J segment 6 bases; nucleotides outside the gene matches: 8. The CDR3 DNA reads as TGTGCCAGCAGCCTTTGGACTAGTACCGATACGCAGTATTTT. Translation gives CASSLWTSTDTQYF.

The J gene is TRBJ2-3, the V gene TRBV28; TRBD1 matches at 8 bases. The junction had 8 bases not matched to a gene; V was cut back by 8 bases and J by 1 base. This CDR3 has 15 residues. Looked up from germline, CDR1 is MDHEN and CDR2 is SYDVKM. CDR3 residues: CASEGTGRGTDTQYF. In DNA, the CDR3 is TGTGCCAGCGAGGGGACAGGCAGAGGCACAGATACGCAGTATTTT.

The V call is TRBV11-2, the J call TRBJ1-4, with D maybe TRBD1 (5 bases). This CDR3 comprises 14 residues. Trimming shortened V by 0 bases and J by 13 bases, and 15 bases separated the two germline ends. Germline V gene sequence: CDR1 SGHAT, CDR2 FQNNGV. The CDR3 spells CASSLDSAVGGLFF. The CDR3 coding sequence is TGTGCCAGCAGCTTAGATAGCGCGGTCGGGGGACTGTTTTTT.